This TCR beta chain was found in a study of CD8 T cells in ankylosing spondylitis (dated by TCRdb to the late 2010s). Turning to the overall study: The study set out to find disease-linked TCR variants by profiling T cell receptor beta repertoires in ankylosing spondylitis patients and healthy donors. The full study cohort comprised some 27 ankylosing spondylitis patients and over a hundred healthy donors. Peripheral blood was sampled, and synovial fluid was also collected from ankylosing spondylitis patients.

Results the study describes overall, beyond this receptor: In peripheral blood, the disease-linked clones were found at relatively low frequencies and had a CD8+ phenotype. Blood from ankylosing spondylitis patients appeared to be characterized by a TCR beta motif composed of 7 to 9 highly homologous amino acid variants. Some motif variants were previously reported in synovial fluid and blood of reactive arthritis patients, suggesting common disease-initiation mechanisms. The disease-linked clones were reported to be significantly enriched in matched synovial fluid samples from ankylosing spondylitis patients.

CDR3 length: 15 amino acids, cysteine to phenylalanine. Kept here is only the CDR3 DNA, which spans 45 bases and is read in frame from base 1. CDR1 and CDR2 are drawn from the germline V gene: MNHNS, SASEGT. V trim: 7 bases; J trim: 4 bases; unmatched bases: 9. Data came from an Illumina HiSeq 2500. Quantitative 5'-RACE with molecular barcodes was the method used to prepare the TCR beta libraries. The published analysis was carried out like this. A new computational method based on a probabilistic model of VDJ rearrangement was used to identify disease-linked TCR variants. Through fastp at Q25 and MiXCR, TCRdb rebuilt clones from the public reads, retaining in-frame beta chains. Each entry merges the rows of one CDR3 protein and shows their most common DNA and genes. V and J calls and clone size were set by TCRdb, not the authors. The sample records 300,000 to 400,000 distinct CDR3 sequences, around 24% of which are singletons. The ten largest clones take up about 16% of the sample.

This clonotype occurred a few times. It has no known antigen specificity. Per-base quality was not reported, and no clone a single base away is much larger than it. Recombination linked TRBV6-1 to TRBJ1-3; TRBD1 agrees with 8 junctional bases. The source material was blood, either unsorted or a sorted T cell fraction (not recorded which). The sequence was obtained from a male donor with ankylosing spondylitis. The nucleotide sequence is given as TGTGCCAGCACCACCTTCCGGGACAGGGGAAACACCATATATTTT. Translated, it reads CASTTFRDRGNTIYF.